This entry lists 18 T cell receptor beta chains sequenced from one sample in a study of Siglec-9 on CD8 T cells in melanoma. Data came from immunoSEQ multiplex PCR; TCRdb stores just in-frame clones and leaves some out. Of tens of thousands of clones in the sample, approximately 80% were seen once. What was sequenced was Siglec-9- CD8+ T cells sorted from blood. Receptors were obtained from a human donor in good health.

This clone counts as medium-sized. The rearrangement uses TRBV2 and TRBJ2-7; TRBD1 matches 7 bases. This CDR3 region has 15 residues. V shed 10 bases, J shed 3 bases, and the junction held 15 bases outside the gene matches. CDR1 is SNHLY and CDR2 is FYNNEI in the germline V gene. CDR3 loop: CATVPLGRGLYEQYF. CDR3 sequence (DNA): TGTGCCACCGTACCGTTGGGTAGGGGGCTCTACGAGCAGTACTTC.

The CDR3 DNA reads as TGCGCCAGCAGCTTGGATCAGGGGGTAGAAAGCTATGGCTACACCTTC. Its translation is CASSLDQGVESYGYTF. The chain couples TRBV5-1 to TRBJ1-2; 7 bases are a match to TRBD1. V shed 0 bases and J 4 bases; nucleotides not matched to a gene: 9. The CDR3 consists of 16 residues. Germline V gene data show CDR1 as SGHRS and CDR2 as YFSETQ.

This rearrangement joins TRBV11-2 to TRBJ1-1; the D is unclear. Germline V gene data show CDR1 as SGHAT and CDR2 as FQNNGV. V was shortened by 4 bases and J by 3 bases, with 12 bases between the two germline ends. This CDR3 contains 14 residues. CDR3 loop: CASSSWGLDTEAFF. For the CDR3, the DNA is TGTGCCAGCAGCTCTTGGGGTTTGGACACTGAAGCTTTCTTT.

The gene calls are TRBV9 and TRBJ1-3, with TRBD1 as a possible D gene (5 bases). V was cut by 0 bases and J by 16 bases, with 17 bases left in between. This CDR3 region has 13 residues. The germline V gene encodes CDR1 SGDLS and CDR2 YYNGEE. The CDR3 DNA follows: TGTGCCAGCAGCGTAGGAGGGGCAGACCTCAGGTATTTT. Residues: CASSVGGADLRYF.

V and J are TRBV9 and TRBJ1-1, with 7 bases that match TRBD1. Trimming took 3 bases from V and 4 from J; bases not matched to a gene: 3. The germline V gene has CDR1 SGDLS and CDR2 YYNGEE. The CDR3 spans 13 residues. As DNA, the CDR3 is TGTGCCAGCAGCGACACAGGGGCCACTGAAGCTTTCTTT. Translation gives CASSDTGATEAFF.

V and J are TRBV6-5 and TRBJ2-2, with a tentative D call TRBD2 (5 bases). Trimming took off 7 bases at V and 5 bases at J, with 8 bases between the two ends. The CDR3 has 12 residues. CDR1 is MNHEY and CDR2 is SVGAGI in the germline V gene. In nucleotides, the CDR3 is TGTGCCAGCACCCCGGGGACCGGGGAGCTGTTTTTT. Its protein product is CASTPGTGELFF.

J is TRBJ2-7 and V is TRBV4-1; D may be TRBD2 (6 bases). CDR1 and CDR2 (germline): MGHRA, YSYEKL. CDR3 size: 16 residues. The ends were cut back, 0 bases at V and 7 bases at J, with 19 bases in the middle. As DNA, the CDR3 is TGCGCCAGCAGCCAAGATTCGCGGGAAGCCTCTTGGGAGCAGTACTTC. The encoded protein is CASSQDSREASWEQYF.

V and J are TRBV10-3 and TRBJ1-1; D is undetermined. CDR1 is ENHRY and CDR2 is SYGVKD in the germline V gene. Trimming took off 9 bases at V and 5 bases at J, with 16 bases between the two ends. The CDR3 spans 13 residues. CDR3 residues: CAILPPDGTEAFF. The CDR3 DNA reads TGTGCCATTTTACCCCCGGACGGGACTGAAGCTTTCTTT.

This clone was detected only a few times. The chain joins TRBV29-1 to TRBJ1-1; no clear D gene. The germline V gene has CDR1 SQVTM and CDR2 ANQGSEA. This CDR3 has 15 amino acids. V lost 5 bases, J lost 10 bases, and 26 bases lay in between. CDR3: CSVIGVGRDVVRAFF. DNA for the CDR3: TGCAGCGTTATTGGGGTGGGAAGGGATGTAGTTAGAGCTTTCTTT.

This chain joins TRBV27 and TRBJ1-2, with D perhaps TRBD1 (5 bases). The V and J ends lost 4 bases and 0 bases respectively, with 21 bases between them. Germline CDR1 is MNHEY and CDR2 is SMNVEV (reference sequence). The CDR3 covers 18 residues. CDR3 amino acids: CASSYSSIGARANYGYTF. As DNA, the CDR3 is TGTGCCAGCAGTTACAGCAGTATAGGGGCCAGGGCTAACTATGGCTACACCTTC.

This clone was seen more than once but under ten times. V gene TRBV5-1 combines with J gene TRBJ2-5, with 13 bases fitting TRBD2. This CDR3 contains 16 residues. Germline-derived CDR1 and CDR2 are SGHRS and YFSETQ. V dropped 2 bases and J dropped 3; count of bases not matched to a gene: 4. The CDR3 here is CASSLPGLAGKETQYF. CDR3 coding DNA: TGCGCCAGCAGCTTACCGGGACTAGCGGGGAAAGAGACCCAGTACTTC.

The rearrangement uses TRBV11-2 and TRBJ1-1; 8 nucleotides align to TRBD1. J lost 4 bases, V lost 3 bases, and 7 bases had no gene match. Germline V gene lookup returns CDR1 SGHAT and CDR2 FQNNGV. CDR3 size: 15 residues. In nucleotides, the CDR3 is TGTGCCAGCAGCTTTGGACAGGGCGAAGGCACTGAAGCTTTCTTT. It translates to CASSFGQGEGTEAFF.

J is TRBJ2-2 and V is TRBV7-3; TRBD1 is a possible D gene (6 bases). V dropped 8 bases and J dropped 4 bases, with 11 bases sitting between them. Per germline, CDR1 SGHTA and CDR2 FQGTGA. The CDR3 has 13 amino acids. CDR3 sequence (DNA): TGTGCCAGCGGGGACACTTCCACCGGGGAGCTGTTTTTT. It translates to CASGDTSTGELFF.

This clone was detected only once. The chain carries TRBV28 and TRBJ2-6; the match to TRBD2 covers 7 bases. The CDR3 sequence is 15 residues long. Per the germline V gene, CDR1 is MDHEN and CDR2 is SYDVKM. V shed 5 bases, J shed 2 bases, and the junction held 3 bases outside the gene matches. The chain's CDR3 is CASSGRGTGANVLTF. The DNA for the CDR3 is TGTGCCAGCAGTGGGAGGGGCACTGGGGCCAACGTCCTGACTTTC. Filled out from reference TRBV28 and TRBJ2-6, the complete variable domain reads DVKVTQSSRYLVKRTGEKVFLECVQDMDHENMFWYRQDPGLGLRLIYFSYDVKMKEKGDIPEGYSVSREKKERFSLILESASTNQTSMYLCASSGRGTGANVLTFGAGSRLTVL.

The chain joins TRBV6-5 to TRBJ1-1; the match to TRBD1 covers 9 bases. CDR3 length: 15 amino acids. CDR1 is MNHEY and CDR2 is SVGAGI in the germline V gene. J gave up 8 bases and V 5 bases, and 12 bases lay outside the gene matches. CDR3 sequence: CASSPRTGEAPEAFF. CDR3 nucleotides: TGTGCCAGCAGTCCCCGGACAGGGGAGGCTCCAGAAGCTTTCTTT.

The rearrangement joins TRBV5-1 to TRBJ2-7; 7 bases align to TRBD2. This CDR3 region has 18 residues. Germline V gene data show CDR1 as SGHRS and CDR2 as YFSETQ. The V and J ends lost 1 base and 3 bases, in that order; junction bases with no gene match: 16. The CDR3 is CASSLYPGTSEKLYEQYV. In DNA form, the CDR3 reads TGCGCCAGCAGCTTGTATCCGGGAACTAGCGAGAAACTCTACGAGCAGTACGTC.

This rearrangement joins TRBV6-5 to TRBJ1-1; a weak D match, TRBD1 (5 bases). The ends were cut back, 6 bases at V and 1 base at J, with 9 bases in the middle. This CDR3 region has 13 residues. Germline CDR1 is MNHEY and CDR2 is SVGAGI. The CDR3 loop reads CASRQTENTEAFF. CDR3 DNA: TGTGCCAGCAGACAGACAGAGAACACTGAAGCTTTCTTT.

This chain connects TRBV30 to TRBJ1-2; D unclear. V was trimmed by 0 bases and J by 0 bases, leaving 8 bases between them. CDR1 and CDR2 from the germline V gene are GTSNPN and SVGIG (reference sequence). This CDR3 is 14 amino acids long. CDR3 bases: TGTGCCTGGAGTGTACCCAACCCTAACTATGGCTACACCTTC. Protein product: CAWSVPNPNYGYTF.